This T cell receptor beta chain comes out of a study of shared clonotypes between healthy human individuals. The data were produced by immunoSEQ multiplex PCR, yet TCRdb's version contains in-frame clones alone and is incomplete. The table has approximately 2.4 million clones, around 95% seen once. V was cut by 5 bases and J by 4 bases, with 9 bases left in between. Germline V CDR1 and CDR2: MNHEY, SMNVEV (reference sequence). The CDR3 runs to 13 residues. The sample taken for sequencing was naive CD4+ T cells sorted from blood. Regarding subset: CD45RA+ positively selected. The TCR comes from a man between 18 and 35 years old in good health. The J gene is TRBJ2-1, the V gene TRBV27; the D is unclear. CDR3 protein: CASSRRWYNEQFF. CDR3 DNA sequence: TGTGCCAGCAGTCGTCGGTGGTACAATGAGCAGTTCTTC.